This is a list of T cell receptor beta chains from one sample in a study of cytomegalovirus exposure and HLA in healthy donors. Assay used: immunoSEQ multiplex PCR; TCRdb lists only in-frame clones, some missing. The profile shows 160,000 or so clones, roughly 80% of them singletons. The sample consisted of PBMCs. All receptors come from a young man in good health and CMV-seropositive. CDR3s include the opening cysteine and the closing phenylalanine or tryptophan. The D gene is left open where the match is weak. Some rows mark clone size as missing; the rest say once, few, many or name a class of expanded clone.

d_call: TRBD2
j_call: TRBJ2-7
v_call: TRBV5-3
clone_size: NA
cdr3_aa: CARSLGASGSSYEQYF
cdr3_nt: TGTGCCAGAAGCTTGGGGGCTAGCGGGAGCTCCTACGAGCAGTACTTC

d_call: NA
j_call: TRBJ1-2
v_call: TRBV2
clone_size: NA
cdr3_aa: CASSETRTNYGYTF
cdr3_nt: TGTGCCAGCAGTGAGACACGAACTAACTATGGCTACACCTTC

d_call: TRBD1
j_call: TRBJ2-7
v_call: TRBV10-1
clone_size: NA
cdr3_aa: CASSESTLTTGYEQYF
cdr3_nt: TGCGCCAGCAGTGAGTCCACCTTGACGACAGGGTACGAGCAGTACTTC

d_call: NA
j_call: TRBJ2-3
v_call: TRBV6-5
clone_size: NA
cdr3_aa: CASSIAFWNTDTQYF
cdr3_nt: TGTGCCAGCAGTATAGCATTTTGGAACACAGATACGCAGTATTTT

d_call: NA
j_call: TRBJ2-1
v_call: TRBV11-3
clone_size: NA
cdr3_aa: CASSLSTAGEQFF
cdr3_nt: TGTGCCAGCAGCTTATCCACAGCGGGTGAGCAGTTCTTC

d_call: TRBD1
j_call: TRBJ2-7
v_call: TRBV9
clone_size: NA
cdr3_aa: CASSEGQGRPEQYF
cdr3_nt: TGTGCCAGCAGCGAGGGACAGGGAAGGCCCGAGCAGTACTTC

d_call: TRBD1
j_call: TRBJ1-4
v_call: TRBV11-2
clone_size: NA
cdr3_aa: CASSPRVQGAGEKLFF
cdr3_nt: TGTGCCAGCAGCCCTAGGGTGCAGGGGGCAGGGGAAAAACTGTTTTTT

d_call: NA
j_call: TRBJ1-5
v_call: TRBV28
clone_size: few
cdr3_aa: CASSFVNQPQHF
cdr3_nt: TGTGCCAGCAGTTTCGTGAATCAGCCCCAGCATTTT

d_call: TRBD2
j_call: TRBJ2-3
v_call: TRBV30
clone_size: NA
cdr3_aa: CACRRGREDTQYF
cdr3_nt: TGTGCCTGCAGGCGAGGGAGGGAAGATACGCAGTATTTT

d_call: TRBD2
j_call: TRBJ2-2
v_call: TRBV13
clone_size: NA
cdr3_aa: CASSSLAPEQTGELFF
cdr3_nt: TGTGCCAGCAGCTCACTAGCGCCCGAACAAACCGGGGAGCTGTTTTTT

d_call: NA
j_call: TRBJ2-5
v_call: TRBV4-3
clone_size: once
cdr3_aa: CASSHSTQGEETQYF
cdr3_nt: TGCGCCAGCAGCCATTCGACCCAGGGTGAAGAGACCCAGTACTTC

d_call: TRBD1
j_call: TRBJ1-5
v_call: TRBV19
clone_size: few
cdr3_aa: CASSTDRAQPQHF
cdr3_nt: TGTGCCAGTAGTACGGACAGGGCTCAGCCCCAGCATTTT

d_call: TRBD2
j_call: TRBJ2-3
v_call: TRBV7-9
clone_size: NA
cdr3_aa: CASSLVGLAGGPSTDTQYF
cdr3_nt: TGTGCCAGCAGCTTAGTAGGCCTAGCGGGAGGGCCTAGCACAGATACGCAGTATTTT

d_call: TRBD2
j_call: TRBJ2-2
v_call: TRBV18
clone_size: once
cdr3_aa: CASSPSGREAAGELFF
cdr3_nt: TGTGCCAGCTCCCCTAGCGGGAGGGAAGCCGCCGGGGAGCTGTTTTTT

d_call: NA
j_call: TRBJ2-5
v_call: TRBV28
clone_size: NA
cdr3_aa: CASSFDLQQETQYF
cdr3_nt: TGTGCCAGCAGTTTTGATTTGCAGCAAGAGACCCAGTACTTC

d_call: NA
j_call: TRBJ1-5
v_call: TRBV4-1
clone_size: NA
cdr3_aa: CASSQGTLGQGHQPQHF
cdr3_nt: TGCGCCAGCAGCCAAGGAACCCTAGGGCAGGGCCATCAGCCCCAGCATTTT

d_call: NA
j_call: TRBJ2-7
v_call: TRBV10-3
clone_size: NA
cdr3_aa: CAISFGQFYEQYF
cdr3_nt: TGTGCCATCAGTTTTGGACAGTTCTACGAGCAGTACTTC

d_call: NA
j_call: TRBJ1-4
v_call: TRBV5-1
clone_size: NA
cdr3_aa: CASSWRWTAHEKLFF
cdr3_nt: TGCGCCAGCAGCTGGAGGTGGACGGCCCATGAAAAACTGTTTTTT

d_call: NA
j_call: TRBJ1-5
v_call: TRBV30
clone_size: NA
cdr3_aa: CAWSVYRSQPQHF
cdr3_nt: TGTGCCTGGAGTGTATACAGGAGCCAGCCCCAGCATTTT

d_call: NA
j_call: TRBJ2-1
v_call: TRBV7-2
clone_size: NA
cdr3_aa: CASSLARLASYNEQFF
cdr3_nt: TGTGCCAGCAGCTTAGCCCGGCTAGCGTCCTACAATGAGCAGTTCTTC

d_call: TRBD2
j_call: TRBJ2-7
v_call: TRBV5-6
clone_size: NA
cdr3_aa: CASSLGGTSFYEQYF
cdr3_nt: TGTGCCAGCAGCTTGGGAGGGACTAGCTTCTACGAGCAGTACTTC

d_call: NA
j_call: TRBJ2-7
v_call: TRBV6-1
clone_size: NA
cdr3_aa: CASSEADAYEQYF
cdr3_nt: TGTGCCAGCAGTGAGGCGGATGCCTACGAGCAGTACTTC

d_call: TRBD2
j_call: TRBJ2-7
v_call: TRBV5-4
clone_size: NA
cdr3_aa: CASSLVLVAGGSYEQYF
cdr3_nt: TGTGCCAGCAGCTTGGTATTGGTAGCGGGAGGATCCTACGAGCAGTACTTC

d_call: TRBD1
j_call: TRBJ2-3
v_call: TRBV7-9
clone_size: NA
cdr3_aa: CASSFWGTGGLRDTQYF
cdr3_nt: TGTGCCAGCAGCTTTTGGGGGACAGGGGGGTTAAGAGATACGCAGTATTTT

d_call: NA
j_call: TRBJ1-1
v_call: TRBV7-3
clone_size: NA
cdr3_aa: CASSASGGMNTEAFF
cdr3_nt: TGTGCCAGCAGCGCCTCGGGGGGCATGAACACTGAAGCTTTCTTT

d_call: TRBD2
j_call: TRBJ2-1
v_call: TRBV2
clone_size: NA
cdr3_aa: CASRGGRLDEQFF
cdr3_nt: TGTGCCAGCAGGGGGGGGAGACTGGATGAGCAGTTCTTC

d_call: TRBD1
j_call: TRBJ1-5
v_call: TRBV6-1
clone_size: NA
cdr3_aa: CASSEKGTGGPVDNQPQHF
cdr3_nt: TGTGCCAGCAGTGAAAAGGGAACAGGGGGACCGGTTGACAATCAGCCCCAGCATTTT

d_call: TRBD2
j_call: TRBJ2-7
v_call: TRBV9
clone_size: NA
cdr3_aa: CASSPRLAGVHEQYF
cdr3_nt: TGTGCCAGCAGCCCTCGCCTAGCGGGAGTCCACGAGCAGTACTTC

d_call: NA
j_call: TRBJ2-3
v_call: TRBV19
clone_size: NA
cdr3_aa: CASSIANWRDPTDTQYF
cdr3_nt: TGTGCCAGTAGTATAGCCAATTGGCGGGATCCCACAGATACGCAGTATTTT

d_call: TRBD1
j_call: TRBJ1-2
v_call: TRBV6-1
clone_size: NA
cdr3_aa: CASWGQNYGYTF
cdr3_nt: TGTGCCAGCTGGGGACAGAACTATGGCTACACCTTC

d_call: NA
j_call: TRBJ2-7
v_call: TRBV15
clone_size: NA
cdr3_aa: CATRRGGTSWEQYF
cdr3_nt: TGTGCCACCAGACGAGGAGGGACCAGCTGGGAGCAGTACTTC